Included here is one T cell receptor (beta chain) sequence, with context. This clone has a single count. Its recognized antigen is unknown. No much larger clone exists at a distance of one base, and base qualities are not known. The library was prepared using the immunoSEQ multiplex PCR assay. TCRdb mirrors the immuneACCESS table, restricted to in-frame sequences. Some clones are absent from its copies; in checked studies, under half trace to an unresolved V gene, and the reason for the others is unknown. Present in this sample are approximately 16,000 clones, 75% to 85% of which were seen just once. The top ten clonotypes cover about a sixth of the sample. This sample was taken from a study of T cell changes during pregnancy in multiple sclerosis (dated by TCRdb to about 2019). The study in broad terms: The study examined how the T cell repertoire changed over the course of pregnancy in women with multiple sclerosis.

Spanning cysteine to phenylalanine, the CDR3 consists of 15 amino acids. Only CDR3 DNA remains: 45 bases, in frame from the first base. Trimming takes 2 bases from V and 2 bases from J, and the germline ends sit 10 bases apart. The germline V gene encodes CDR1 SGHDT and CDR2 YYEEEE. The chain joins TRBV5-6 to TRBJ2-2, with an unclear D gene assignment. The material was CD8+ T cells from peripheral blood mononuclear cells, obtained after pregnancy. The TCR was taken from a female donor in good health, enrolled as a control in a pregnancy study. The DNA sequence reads TGTGCCAGCAGCTTCCCGGGTGCCAACACCGGGGAGCTGTTTTTT. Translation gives CASSFPGANTGELFF. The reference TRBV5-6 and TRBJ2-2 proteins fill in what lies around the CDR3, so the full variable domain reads DAGVTQSPTHLIKTRGQQVTLRCSPKSGHDTVSWYQQALGQGPQFIFQYYEEEERQRGNFPDRFSGHQFPNYSSELNVNALLLGDSALYLCASSFPGANTGELFFGEGSRLTVL.